The entry below gives a single TCR beta chain sequence along with its context. Its antigen is currently unknown. The data belong to a study of blood T cells in healthy people across ages. The study's findings and limits: Naive CD4+ cells and diversity were both higher in long-lived donors than in aged donors. Estimated diversity, derived from one million T cells, was regarded as an underestimate.

Germline-derived CDR1 and CDR2 are DFQATT and SNEGSKA (reference sequence). Trimming cost V 3 bases and J 3 bases, with 9 bases left between them. This CDR3 region has 13 residues. Primed by a sample-barcoded 5' primer and a J-beta primer mix, a second PCR proceeded for about 7 to 12 cycles. The template-switch adaptor, which had 12 random nucleotides, put a tag on each cDNA molecule. TCRdb re-analysed the 5' RACE reads in MiXCR, keeping a single row per CDR3 protein. The table lists around 710,000 distinct CDR3 sequences, about 42% of them singletons, with 20% to 25% in the top ten. The sequence derives from a woman between 55 and 75 years old in good health. V usage is TRBV20-1 and J usage is TRBJ1-5; D not certain. Sequencing input: blood. CDR3 sequence: CSASRGYNQPQHF. The CDR3 DNA sequence: TGCAGTGCTAGCCGGGGTTACAATCAGCCCCAGCATTTT.